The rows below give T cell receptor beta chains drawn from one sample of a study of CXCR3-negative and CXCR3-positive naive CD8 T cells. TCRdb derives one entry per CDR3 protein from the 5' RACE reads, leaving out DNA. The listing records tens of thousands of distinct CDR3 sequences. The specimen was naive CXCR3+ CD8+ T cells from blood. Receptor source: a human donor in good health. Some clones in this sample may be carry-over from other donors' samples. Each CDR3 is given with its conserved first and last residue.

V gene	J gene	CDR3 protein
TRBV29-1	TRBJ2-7	CSVGDFYEQYF
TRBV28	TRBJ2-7	CASRQGYEQYF
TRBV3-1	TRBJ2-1	CASSQRLRGGYNEQFF
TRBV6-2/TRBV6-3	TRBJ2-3	CASSYSGTDTQYF
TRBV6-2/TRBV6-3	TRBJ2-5	CASSYSTLVREETQYF
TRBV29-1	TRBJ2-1	CSVVRLEDYNEQFF
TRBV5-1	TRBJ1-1	CASSLDRWTDPNTEAFF
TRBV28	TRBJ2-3	CASIRLRDSSTDTQYF
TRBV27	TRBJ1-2	CASGGITAREPNYGYTF
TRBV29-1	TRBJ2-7	CSVEENGTPLGSGQYF
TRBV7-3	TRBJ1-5	CASSSGDQPQHF
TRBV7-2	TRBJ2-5	CASSLEARETQYF
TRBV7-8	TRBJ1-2	CASSSLTGSSYGYTF
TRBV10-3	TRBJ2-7	CANRVSYEQYF
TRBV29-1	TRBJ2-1	CSVPGNLYNEQFF
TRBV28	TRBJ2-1	CASSLSLAESSYNEQFF
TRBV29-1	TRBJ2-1	CSVAPFGQGLVLNEQFF
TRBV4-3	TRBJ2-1	CASSQGLGQSYNEQFF
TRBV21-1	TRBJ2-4	CASSKGSVAKNIQYF
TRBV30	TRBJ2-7	CAWGTRVMGSYEQYF
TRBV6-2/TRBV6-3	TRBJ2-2	CASSTRDTGELFF
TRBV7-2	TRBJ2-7	CASSSPGQTYEQYF
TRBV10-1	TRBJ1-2	CASFNRWTKNGYTF
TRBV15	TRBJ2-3	CATSRDDGTDTQYF
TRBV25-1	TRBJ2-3	CASSEYAGESTDTQYF
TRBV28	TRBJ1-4	CASSPKWVTNEKLFF
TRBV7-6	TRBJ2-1	CASSSAGQVNEQFF
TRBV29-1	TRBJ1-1	CSVDPRAGGYTEAFF
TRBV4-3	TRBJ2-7	CASSQTGTDPLEQYF
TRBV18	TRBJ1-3	CASSPPLNSANTIYF
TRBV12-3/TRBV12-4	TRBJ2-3	CASSLDARTDTQYF
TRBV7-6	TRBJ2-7	CASSSDGNQNEQYF
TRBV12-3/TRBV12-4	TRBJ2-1	CASVQGGDEQFF
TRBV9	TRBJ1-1	CASSFTAGVILNTEAFF
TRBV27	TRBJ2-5	CASSLYREETQYF
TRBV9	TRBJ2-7	CASSSSGTSGGLYEQYF
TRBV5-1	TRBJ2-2	CASSLAALYRASNTGELFF
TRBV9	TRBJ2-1	CASSALAGMSYNEQFF
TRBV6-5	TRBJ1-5	CATAQGPTNQPQHF
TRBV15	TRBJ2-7	CATSTGTGAYEQYF
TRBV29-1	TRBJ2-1	CSAVGQVDNEQFF
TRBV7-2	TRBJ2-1	CASSLAGSRYNEQFF
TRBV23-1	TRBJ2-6	CARKPRGRHLSGANVLTF
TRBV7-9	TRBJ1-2	CASSAPVGQGGRYTF
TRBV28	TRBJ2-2	CASSSLGRWELFF
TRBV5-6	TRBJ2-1	CASSSPYNEQFF
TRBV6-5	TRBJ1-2	CASTESGRGYTF
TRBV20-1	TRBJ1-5	CSAKEMNQPQHF
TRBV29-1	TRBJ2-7	CSESGTPTPYEQYF
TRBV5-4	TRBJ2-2	CASSWGQSPGELFF
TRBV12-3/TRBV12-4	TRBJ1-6	CASSLGRPSSYNSPLHF